The 25 T cell receptor beta chains in this list originate from one sample, sequenced in a study of brain T cells in children with intractable seizures. Specified time point: blood from clinic visit 5 months post-surgery; TSC patient then seizure free. TCRdb keeps only in-frame clones here, not all; method: immunoSEQ multiplex PCR. The repertoire has 300,000 to 400,000 clones, roughly 93% of them found once; the top ten carry roughly 5.8%. This material consisted of peripheral blood, taken 4 to 5 months after surgery. These receptors all come from a boy under two years old with tuberous sclerosis and intractable seizures.

This clone is a singleton in its sample. This chain joins TRBV5-6 and TRBJ2-7, with D uncertain. Trimming removed 1 base from V and 3 bases from J, with 11 bases in between. The CDR3 loop spans 14 amino acids. The germline V gene encodes CDR1 SGHDT and CDR2 YYEEEE. The CDR3 loop is CASSLYRDLYEQYF. CDR3 DNA sequence: TGTGCCAGCAGCTTGTACAGAGATCTCTACGAGCAGTACTTC.

This clone was seen more than once but under ten times. CDR3 DNA: TGTGCCAGCAGTGAAGGGTGGGGCTCACCCCTCCACTTT. It specifies CASSEGWGSPLHF. This chain connects TRBV6-1 to TRBJ1-6, with D possibly matching TRBD1 (5 bases). Trimming took 1 base from V and 10 from J, leaving 8 bases between them. This CDR3 has 13 residues. Germline V lookup: CDR1 MNHNS, CDR2 SASEGT.

V and J are TRBV28 and TRBJ1-5, with 8 bases fitting TRBD1. The CDR3 sequence is 18 residues long. Germline assignment: CDR1 MDHEN and CDR2 SYDVKM. Germline trimming cut 4 bases from V and 0 bases from J; bases unmatched to any gene: 11. The CDR3 protein is CASSYTGTGIRSNQPQHF. The CDR3 coding sequence is TGTGCCAGCAGTTATACCGGGACAGGAATTCGTAGCAATCAGCCCCAGCATTTT.

This clone was seen only a few times. The rearrangement links TRBV3-1 (or the pseudogene TRBV3-2) to TRBJ1-2; D unclear. The ends were cut back, 1 base at V and 4 bases at J, with 13 bases in the middle. In germline, CDR1 is LGHDT, CDR2 YNNKEL (reference sequence). The CDR3 contains 15 residues. In DNA, the CDR3 is TGTGCCAGCAGCCAAGCCACGAGCGGTAGCTATGGCTACACCTTC. It encodes CASSQATSGSYGYTF.

V and J are TRBV19 and TRBJ2-1, with 7 bases matching TRBD1. The CDR3 loop spans 15 amino acids. V lost 5 bases to trimming and J lost 0 bases; unmatched junction nucleotides: 4. Germline loops: CDR1 LNHDA, CDR2 SQIVND (reference sequence). The CDR3 coding sequence is TGTGCCAGTAGTCAACAGGGGAGCTCCTACAATGAGCAGTTCTTC. It translates to CASSQQGSSYNEQFF.

This chain joins TRBV12-3 or TRBV12-4 and TRBJ1-2; 8 bases agree with TRBD1. CDR3 length: 13 residues. Trimming at V came to 6 bases and at J to 9 bases, leaving 9 bases not matched to a gene. CDR3 sequence (DNA): TGTGCCAGCAGCAGGGACAGGAGGGAGAGCTACACCTTC. Translating gives CASSRDRRESYTF.

The V and J genes are TRBV7-8 and TRBJ2-5, with 7 bases fitting TRBD1. V lost 3 bases, J lost 5 bases, and 12 bases stayed unmatched. Germline loops: CDR1 SGHVS, CDR2 FQNEAQ. This CDR3 has 16 residues. CDR3 loop: CASSLRVGGAWETQYF. The CDR3 bases are TGTGCCAGCAGCTTGCGGGTAGGGGGCGCGTGGGAGACCCAGTACTTC. Combining the CDR3 with reference TRBV7-8 and TRBJ2-5 gives the whole variable domain GAGVSQSPRYKVAKRGQDVALRCDPISGHVSLFWYQQALGQGPEFLTYFQNEAQLDKSGLPSDRFFAERPEGSVSTLKIQRTQQEDSAVYLCASSLRVGGAWETQYFGPGTRLLVL.

This clone was seen just once. V usage is TRBV5-1 and J usage is TRBJ2-6; D gene ambiguous. The V end was cut by 4 bases, the J end by 1 base, with 9 bases between. The CDR3 contains 15 residues. Germline V gene lookup returns CDR1 SGHRS and CDR2 YFSETQ. This chain's CDR3 is CASSPDVSGANVLTF. CDR3 in DNA: TGCGCCAGCAGCCCGGACGTTTCTGGGGCCAACGTCCTGACTTTC.

The chain employs TRBV29-1 and TRBJ1-1; the D gene is possibly TRBD1 (5 bases). CDR1 SQVTM and CDR2 ANQGSEA come from the germline V gene. This CDR3 spans 13 amino acids. V dropped 5 bases and J dropped 7 bases, with 17 bases sitting between them. The CDR3 region is CSVRSLGQGEAFF. DNA of the CDR3: TGCAGCGTTAGGTCTCTAGGGCAGGGTGAAGCTTTCTTT.

This chain links TRBV9 with TRBJ1-1; the D gene is possibly TRBD1 (5 bases). CDR3 length equals 13 residues. Trimming cost V 3 bases and J 2 bases, with 8 bases left between them. CDR1 and CDR2 from the germline V gene are SGDLS and YYNGEE. This CDR3 reads CASSEGDNTEAFF. In nucleotides, the CDR3 is TGTGCCAGCAGCGAAGGGGACAACACTGAAGCTTTCTTT. Together with reference TRBV9 and TRBJ1-1, the CDR3 gives the full variable domain: DSGVTQTPKHLITATGQRVTLRCSPRSGDLSVYWYQQSLDQGLQFLIQYYNGEERAKGNILERFSAQQFPDLHSELNLSSLELGDSALYFCASSEGDNTEAFFGQGTRLTVV.

This clone was observed once. V usage is TRBV7-9 and J usage is TRBJ1-6; no firm D call. CDR1 and CDR2 (germline): SEHNR, FQNEAQ (reference sequence). V was cut by 1 base and J by 5 bases, with 6 bases left in between. The CDR3 is 14 residues long. DNA of the CDR3: TGTGCCAGCAGCTTAGGGCAGAATAATTCACCCCTCCACTTT. Its translation: CASSLGQNNSPLHF.

The rearrangement uses TRBV7-6 and TRBJ1-3; D is uncertain. The CDR3 runs 13 residues. V was trimmed by 2 bases and J by 0 bases, leaving 2 bases between them. CDR1 and CDR2 from the germline V gene are SGHVS and FNYEAQ. CDR3 nucleotides: TGTGCCAGCAGCTTAAACTCTGGAAACACCATATATTTT. This encodes CASSLNSGNTIYF.

The chain carries TRBV7-3 and TRBJ1-6; D is unresolved. The CDR3 sequence is 14 residues long. Trimming shortened V by 2 bases and J by 8 bases, and 10 bases separated the two germline ends. The V gene's germline CDR1 is SGHTA and CDR2 FQGTGA. The DNA for the CDR3 is TGTGCCAGCAGCTTAGAAGGATCCGATTCACCCCTCCACTTT. It specifies CASSLEGSDSPLHF.

The chain recombines TRBV7-3 with TRBJ2-5; 9 bases line up with TRBD1. The J segment lost 5 bases and the V segment lost 1 base, leaving 2 bases of the junction unmatched. The CDR3 contains 14 residues. CDR1 and CDR2 from the germline V gene are SGHTA and FQGTGA. CDR3 in DNA: TGTGCCAGCAGCTTAAGGGGGACAGGGGAGACCCAGTACTTC. It codes for CASSLRGTGETQYF.

This chain connects TRBV7-9 to TRBJ2-7; TRBD1 might be the D (6 bases). V was clipped by 5 bases and J by 1 base, with 12 bases between them. The CDR3 spans 14 residues. Germline CDR1 and CDR2: SEHNR and FQNEAQ (reference sequence). The CDR3, as DNA: TGTGCCAGCAGCCCTCGGGACATTTCCTACGAGCAGTACTTC. Its translation is CASSPRDISYEQYF. Using reference TRBV7-9 and TRBJ2-7 for the parts outside the CDR3, the full variable domain is DTGVSQNPRHKITKRGQNVTFRCDPISEHNRLYWYRQTLGQGPEFLTYFQNEAQLEKSRLLSDRFSAERPKGSFSTLEIQRTEQGDSAMYLCASSPRDISYEQYFGPGTRLTVT.

This clone has a single count. The chain carries TRBV5-8 and TRBJ1-2, with 9 bases aligning to TRBD1. CDR3 length: 15 amino acids. Germline-derived CDR1 and CDR2 are SGHTS and YDEGEE. V trimming: 3 bases; J trimming: 6 bases; junction bases outside the gene matches: 9. CDR3 in amino acids: CASSWLRDREDGYTF. In DNA form, the CDR3 reads TGTGCCAGCAGCTGGCTCCGGGACAGGGAGGATGGCTACACCTTC. The full variable domain, completed using reference TRBV5-8 and TRBJ1-2, is EAGVTQSPTHLIKTRGQQATLRCSPISGHTSVYWYQQALGLGLQFLLWYDEGEERNRGNFPPRFSGRQFPNYSSELNVNALELEDSALYLCASSWLRDREDGYTFGSGTRLTVV.

The genes are TRBV27 and TRBJ2-4, with 10 bases identical to TRBD1. V shed 2 bases, J shed 6 bases, and the junction held 7 bases outside the gene matches. The CDR3 has 16 amino acids. Germline-derived CDR1 and CDR2 are MNHEY and SMNVEV (reference sequence). The CDR3 spells CASSLTRQGAGNIQYF. In DNA, the CDR3 is TGTGCCAGCAGTTTAACCCGACAGGGGGCCGGAAACATTCAGTACTTC.

The chain employs TRBV2 and TRBJ2-2, with D hard to call. The V gene lost 3 bases and the J gene lost 1 base, with 21 bases spanning the gap. CDR3 length: 19 residues. Per germline, CDR1 SNHLY and CDR2 FYNNEI. The CDR3 loop reads CASSDLRHLDWGNTGELFF. The CDR3, as DNA: TGTGCCAGCAGTGACTTGAGACACCTCGATTGGGGGAACACCGGGGAGCTGTTTTTT.

V usage is TRBV7-2 and J usage is TRBJ2-7, with TRBD2 matching 7 bases. Per the germline V gene, CDR1 is SGHTA and CDR2 is FQGNSA. The V and J ends lost 1 base and 4 bases, in that order; junction bases with no gene match: 7. The CDR3 consists of 15 residues. CDR3 sequence: CASSLGERDEYEQYF. CDR3 sequence (DNA): TGTGCCAGCAGCTTAGGGGAGCGGGATGAATACGAGCAGTACTTC.

About this clone itself: This CDR3 is also generated by other DNA sequences in the sample. The chain has TRBV7-9 and TRBJ1-1, with TRBD1 as a possible D gene (5 bases). Germline V gene data show CDR1 as SEHNR and CDR2 as FQNEAQ (reference sequence). The CDR3 loop spans 13 amino acids. V lost 8 bases, J lost 1 base, and 11 bases lay in between. The CDR3 here is CASSPGQNTEAFF. For the CDR3, the DNA is TGTGCCAGCTCCCCCGGACAGAACACTGAAGCTTTCTTT.

The chain carries TRBV6-5 and TRBJ1-1; TRBD1 is a possible D gene (5 bases). The germline CDR1 and CDR2 sequences are MNHEY and SVGAGI. This CDR3 region has 14 residues. Trimming left V 7 bases short and J 2 bases short, with 14 bases between. The CDR3 coding sequence is TGTGCCAGCACCTTTACAGGTTCTAACACTGAAGCTTTCTTT. This encodes CASTFTGSNTEAFF.

The V call is TRBV19, the J call TRBJ1-1; D call uncertain. The germline V and J ends were trimmed by 7 bases and 2 bases, with 14 bases remaining between them. The CDR3 has 14 residues. Germline V lookup: CDR1 LNHDA, CDR2 SQIVND (reference sequence). CDR3 loop: CASTPAGGNTEAFF. DNA for the CDR3: TGTGCCAGTACCCCGGCTGGAGGAAACACTGAAGCTTTCTTT.

The rearrangement joins TRBV10-1 to TRBJ2-1; TRBD2 matches at 8 bases. Germline assignment: CDR1 WNHNN and CDR2 SYGVQD (reference sequence). With 3 bases clipped from V and 3 bases from J, the junction kept 1 base outside the gene matches. CDR3 length: 14 residues. The CDR3 nucleotides read TGCGCCAGCAGTGAAAGCGGGAGCTACAATGAGCAGTTCTTC. Protein: CASSESGSYNEQFF.

The rearrangement links TRBV7-8 to TRBJ2-3; D may be TRBD2 (5 bases). Germline assignment: CDR1 SGHVS and CDR2 FQNEAQ. This CDR3 comprises 16 residues. V was shortened by 3 bases and J by 2 bases, with 15 bases between the two germline ends. CDR3 protein: CASSFGERLITDTQYF. The CDR3 DNA follows: TGTGCCAGCAGCTTCGGTGAGCGGTTAATCACAGATACGCAGTATTTT.

CDR3 residues: CASSLVRLARAGFSYEQYF. The DNA of the CDR3 is TGTGCCAGCAGCTTGGTTAGGCTAGCGCGAGCCGGTTTTTCCTACGAGCAGTACTTC. The genes are TRBV5-6 and TRBJ2-7, with D possibly matching TRBD2 (6 bases). Per the germline V gene, CDR1 is SGHDT and CDR2 is YYEEEE. This CDR3 region has 19 residues. Between the trimmed V and J ends, which lost 0 bases and 1 base, there was a span of 23 bases.